This T cell receptor beta chain was retrieved from a study of T cell responses to AZD1222 COVID-19 vaccine. As for the study in general: Second-dose schedules of about 4 or about 12 weeks were combined.

Only in-frame clones appear in the TCRdb table, and some are missing; sequencing was by immunoSEQ multiplex PCR. The table has about 130,000 clones, around 87% seen once; the top ten hold roughly a tenth. On this clone: Its antigen is not identified.

Study results and caveats: No day 14 peak samples; only post-peak repertoires were characterized. Regions left unmutated in variants are reportedly the target of nearly half of spike-specific TCRs. In a largely white British group with more females than males, clonal diversity was possibly underestimated.

Trimming at V came to 3 bases and at J to 4 bases, leaving 7 bases not matched to a gene. Germline values: CDR1 SGDLS, CDR2 YYNGEE. This CDR3 has 15 residues. The material was peripheral blood, obtained on day 0 of AZD1222 vaccination. The chain links TRBV9 to TRBJ1-2; 9 bases fit TRBD1. The sequence came from an adult in good health. The CDR3 here is CASSGTGGAVYGYTF. The CDR3 DNA reads as TGTGCCAGCAGCGGTACAGGGGGCGCGGTCTATGGCTACACCTTC.